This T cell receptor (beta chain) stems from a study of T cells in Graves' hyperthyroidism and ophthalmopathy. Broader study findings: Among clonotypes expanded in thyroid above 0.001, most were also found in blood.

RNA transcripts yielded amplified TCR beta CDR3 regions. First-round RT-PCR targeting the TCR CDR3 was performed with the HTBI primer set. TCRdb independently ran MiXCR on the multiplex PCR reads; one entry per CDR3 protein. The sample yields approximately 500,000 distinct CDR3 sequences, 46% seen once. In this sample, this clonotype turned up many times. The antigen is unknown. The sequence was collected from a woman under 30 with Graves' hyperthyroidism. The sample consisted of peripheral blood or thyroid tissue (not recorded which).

CDR3 in DNA: TGTGCCAGCAGCTTGCCGGGACAGGGGTATCAGCAGTACTTC. It is translated as CASSLPGQGYQQYF. This chain connects TRBV7-9 to TRBJ2-7; 10 bases match TRBD1. Germline CDR1 and CDR2: SEHNR and FQNEAQ (reference sequence). The CDR3 is 14 residues long. With V trimmed by 3 bases and J by 8 bases, 7 bases remained unmatched.